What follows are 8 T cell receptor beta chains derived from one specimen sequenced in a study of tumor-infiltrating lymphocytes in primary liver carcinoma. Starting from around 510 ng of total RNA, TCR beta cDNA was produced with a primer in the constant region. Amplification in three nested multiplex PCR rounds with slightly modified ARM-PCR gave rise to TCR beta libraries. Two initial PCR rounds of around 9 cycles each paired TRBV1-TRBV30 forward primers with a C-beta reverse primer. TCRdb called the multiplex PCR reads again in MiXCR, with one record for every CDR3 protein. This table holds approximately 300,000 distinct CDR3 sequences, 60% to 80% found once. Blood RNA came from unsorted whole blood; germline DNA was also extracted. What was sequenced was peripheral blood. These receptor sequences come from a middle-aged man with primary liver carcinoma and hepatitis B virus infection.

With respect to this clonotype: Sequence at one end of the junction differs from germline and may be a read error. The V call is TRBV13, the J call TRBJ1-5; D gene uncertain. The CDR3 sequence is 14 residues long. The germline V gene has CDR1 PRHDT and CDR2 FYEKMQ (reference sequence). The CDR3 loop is CASSLGASNQPQHF. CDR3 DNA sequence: TGTGCCAGCAGCTTAGGCGCTAGCAATCAGCCTCAGCATTTT. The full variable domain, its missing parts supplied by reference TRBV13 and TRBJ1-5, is AAGVIQSPRHLIKEKRETATLKCYPIPRHDTVYWYQQGPGQDPQFLISFYEKMQSDKGSIPDRFSAQQFSDYHSELNMSSLELGDSALYFCASSLGASNQPQHFGDGTRLSIL.

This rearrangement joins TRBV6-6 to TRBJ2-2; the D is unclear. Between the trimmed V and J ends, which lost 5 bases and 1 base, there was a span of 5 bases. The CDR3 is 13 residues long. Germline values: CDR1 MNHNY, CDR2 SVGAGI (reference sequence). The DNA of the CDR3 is TGTGCCAGCAGTACCGGGAACACCGGGGAGCTGTTTTTT. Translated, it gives CASSTGNTGELFF.

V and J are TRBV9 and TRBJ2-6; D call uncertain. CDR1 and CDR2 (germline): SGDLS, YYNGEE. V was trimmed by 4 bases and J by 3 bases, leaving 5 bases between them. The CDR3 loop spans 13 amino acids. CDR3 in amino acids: CASSLVGANVLTF. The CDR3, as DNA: TGTGCCAGCAGCCTAGTTGGGGCCAACGTCCTGACTTTC.

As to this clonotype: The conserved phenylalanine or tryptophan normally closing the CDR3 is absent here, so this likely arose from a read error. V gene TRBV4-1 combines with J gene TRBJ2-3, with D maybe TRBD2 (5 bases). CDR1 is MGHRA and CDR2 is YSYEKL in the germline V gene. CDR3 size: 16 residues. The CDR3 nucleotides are TGCACCAGCAGCCATGTAAAGAGTCCCGGGGCAGATACGCAGTATTTG. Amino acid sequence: CTSSHVKSPGADTQYL.

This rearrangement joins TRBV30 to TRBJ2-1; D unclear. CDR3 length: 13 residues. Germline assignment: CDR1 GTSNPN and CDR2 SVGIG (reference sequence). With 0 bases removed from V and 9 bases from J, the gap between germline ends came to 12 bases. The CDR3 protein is CAWSVLGLGEQFF. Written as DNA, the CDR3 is TGTGCCTGGAGTGTATTGGGATTAGGTGAGCAGTTCTTC.

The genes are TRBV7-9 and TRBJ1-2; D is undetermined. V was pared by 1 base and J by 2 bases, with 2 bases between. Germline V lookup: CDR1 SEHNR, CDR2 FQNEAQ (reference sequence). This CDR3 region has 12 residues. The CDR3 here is CASSLDNYGYTF. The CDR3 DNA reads TGTGCCAGCAGCTTAGACAACTATGGCTACACCTTC. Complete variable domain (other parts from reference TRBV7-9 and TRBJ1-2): DTGVSQNPRHKITKRGQNVTFRCDPISEHNRLYWYRQTLGQGPEFLTYFQNEAQLEKSRLLSDRFSAERPKGSFSTLEIQRTEQGDSAMYLCASSLDNYGYTFGSGTRLTVV.

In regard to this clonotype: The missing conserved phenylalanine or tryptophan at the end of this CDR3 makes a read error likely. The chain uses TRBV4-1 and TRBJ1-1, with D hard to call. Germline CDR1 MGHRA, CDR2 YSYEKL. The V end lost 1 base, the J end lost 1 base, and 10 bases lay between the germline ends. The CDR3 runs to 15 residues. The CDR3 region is CASSQVNGKNTEAFS. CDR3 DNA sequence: TGCGCCAGCAGCCAAGTGAATGGGAAGAACACTGAAGCTTTCTCT.

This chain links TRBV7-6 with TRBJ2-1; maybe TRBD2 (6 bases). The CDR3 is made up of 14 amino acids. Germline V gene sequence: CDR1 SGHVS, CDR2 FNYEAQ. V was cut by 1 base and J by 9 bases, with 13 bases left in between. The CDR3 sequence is CASSLGGEGGEQFF. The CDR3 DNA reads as TGTGCCAGCAGCTTAGGGGGAGAGGGAGGTGAGCAGTTCTTC. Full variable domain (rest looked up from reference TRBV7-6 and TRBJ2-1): GAGVSQSPRYKVTKRGQDVALRCDPISGHVSLYWYRQALGQGPEFLTYFNYEAQQDKSGLPNDRFSAERPEGSISTLTIQRTEQRDSAMYRCASSLGGEGGEQFFGPGTRLTVL.